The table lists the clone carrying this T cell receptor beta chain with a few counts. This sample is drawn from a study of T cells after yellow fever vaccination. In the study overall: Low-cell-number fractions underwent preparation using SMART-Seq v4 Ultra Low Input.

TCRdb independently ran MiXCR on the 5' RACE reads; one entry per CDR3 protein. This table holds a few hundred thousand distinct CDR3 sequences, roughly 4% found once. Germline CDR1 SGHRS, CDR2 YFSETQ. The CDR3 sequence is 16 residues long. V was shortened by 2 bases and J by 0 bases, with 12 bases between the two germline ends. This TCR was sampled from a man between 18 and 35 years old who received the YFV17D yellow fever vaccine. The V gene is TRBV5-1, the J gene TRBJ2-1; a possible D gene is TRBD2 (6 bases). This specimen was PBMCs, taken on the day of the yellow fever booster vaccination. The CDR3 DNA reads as TGCGCCAGCAGCTTCACTCTAGCGACCTCCTACAATGAGCAGTTCTTC. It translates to CASSFTLATSYNEQFF.